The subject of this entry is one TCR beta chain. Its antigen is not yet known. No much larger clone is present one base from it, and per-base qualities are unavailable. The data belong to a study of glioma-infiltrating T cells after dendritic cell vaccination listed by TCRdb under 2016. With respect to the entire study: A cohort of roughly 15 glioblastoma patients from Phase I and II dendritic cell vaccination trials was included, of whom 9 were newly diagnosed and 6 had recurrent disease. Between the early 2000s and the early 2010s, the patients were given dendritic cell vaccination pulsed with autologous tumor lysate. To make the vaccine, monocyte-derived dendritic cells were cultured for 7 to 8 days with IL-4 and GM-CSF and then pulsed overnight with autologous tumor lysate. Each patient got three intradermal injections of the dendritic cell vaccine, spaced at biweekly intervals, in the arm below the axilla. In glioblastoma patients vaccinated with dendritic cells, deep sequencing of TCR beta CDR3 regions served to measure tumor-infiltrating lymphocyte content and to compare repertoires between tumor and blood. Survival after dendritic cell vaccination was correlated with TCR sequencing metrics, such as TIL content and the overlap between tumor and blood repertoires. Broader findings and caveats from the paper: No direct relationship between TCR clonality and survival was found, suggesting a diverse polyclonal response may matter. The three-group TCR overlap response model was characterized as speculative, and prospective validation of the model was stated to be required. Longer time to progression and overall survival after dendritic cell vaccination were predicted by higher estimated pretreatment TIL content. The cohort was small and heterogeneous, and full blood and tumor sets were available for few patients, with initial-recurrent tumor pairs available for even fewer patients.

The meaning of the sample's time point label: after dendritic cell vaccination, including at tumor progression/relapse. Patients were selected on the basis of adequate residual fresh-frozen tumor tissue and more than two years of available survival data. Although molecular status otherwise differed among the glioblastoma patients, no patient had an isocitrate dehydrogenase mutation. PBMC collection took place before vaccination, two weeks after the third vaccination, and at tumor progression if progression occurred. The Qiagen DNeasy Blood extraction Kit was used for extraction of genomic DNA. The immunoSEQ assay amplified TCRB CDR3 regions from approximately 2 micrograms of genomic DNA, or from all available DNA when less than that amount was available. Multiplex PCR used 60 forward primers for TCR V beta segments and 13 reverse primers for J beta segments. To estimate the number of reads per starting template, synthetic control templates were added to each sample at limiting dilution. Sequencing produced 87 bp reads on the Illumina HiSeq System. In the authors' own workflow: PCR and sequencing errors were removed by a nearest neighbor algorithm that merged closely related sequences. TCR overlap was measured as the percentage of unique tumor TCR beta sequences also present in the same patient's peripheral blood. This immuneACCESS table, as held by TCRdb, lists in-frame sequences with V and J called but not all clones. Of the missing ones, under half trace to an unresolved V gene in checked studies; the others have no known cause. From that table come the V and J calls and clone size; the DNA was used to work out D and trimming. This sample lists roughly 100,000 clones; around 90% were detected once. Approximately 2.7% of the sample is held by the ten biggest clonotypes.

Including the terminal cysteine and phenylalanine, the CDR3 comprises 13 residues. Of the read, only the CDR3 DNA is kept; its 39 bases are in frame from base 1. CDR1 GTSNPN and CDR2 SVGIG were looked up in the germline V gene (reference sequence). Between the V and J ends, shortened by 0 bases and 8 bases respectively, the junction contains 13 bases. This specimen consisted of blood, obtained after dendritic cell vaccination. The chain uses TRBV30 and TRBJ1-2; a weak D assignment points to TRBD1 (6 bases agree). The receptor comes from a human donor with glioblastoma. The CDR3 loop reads CAWSVGRGRGYTF. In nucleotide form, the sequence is TGTGCCTGGAGTGTCGGCAGGGGTAGAGGCTACACCTTC.